A single sample gave rise to the 9 T cell receptor beta chains below, sequenced in a study of cytomegalovirus exposure and HLA in healthy donors. 60 Vbeta and 13 Jbeta primers were used in PCR. The method was immunoSEQ multiplex PCR; TCRdb's version includes in-frame clones alone and lacks a portion of them. The data contain some 210,000 clones, about 78% of them singletons. Sequenced sample: PBMCs. The receptors here all came from a male donor in good health and CMV-seronegative.

The rearrangement uses TRBV7-2 and TRBJ2-5; TRBD2 agrees at 12 bases. The germline V gene encodes CDR1 SGHTA and CDR2 FQGNSA. The CDR3 is 17 residues long. V lost 5 bases, J lost 2 bases, and 9 bases stayed unmatched. The CDR3 nucleotides are TGTGCCAGCAGCCCAACAAGCCTAGCGGGAGGGCAAGAGACCCAGTACTTC. Translated: CASSPTSLAGGQETQYF.

The gene calls are TRBV11-2 and TRBJ2-1; TRBD2 matches at 13 bases. Germline V gene data show CDR1 as SGHAT and CDR2 as FQNNGV. V lost 0 bases to trimming and J lost 7 bases; unmatched junction nucleotides: 6. CDR3 size: 17 residues. The CDR3 sequence is CASSLDRRTSGSNEQFF. The CDR3 bases are TGTGCCAGCAGCTTAGATCGGAGGACTAGCGGGAGTAATGAGCAGTTCTTC.

Concerning this clone: An end of the junction does not agree with germline; a read error may underlie this. The sample carries other DNA sequences with the same CDR3. This chain links TRBV9 with TRBJ2-5, with D possibly matching TRBD1 (5 bases). The CDR3 has 14 amino acids. Germline V gene sequence: CDR1 SGDLS, CDR2 YYNGEE. CDR3 sequence: CASSVGQSQETQYF. CDR3 DNA: TGTGCCAGCAGCGTAGGACAGTCACAAGAGACTCAGTACTTC.

This clone was recorded only once. This sequence joins TRBV5-4 and TRBJ2-5; 8 bases map to TRBD1. The CDR3 covers 14 residues. The germline CDR1 and CDR2 sequences are SGHNT and YYREEE (reference sequence). The trim removed 1 base at V and 4 bases at J, leaving 3 bases unmatched. The CDR3 is CASSLYDRGETQYF. CDR3 in DNA: TGTGCCAGCAGCTTGTACGACAGGGGAGAGACCCAGTACTTC.

This clone was observed a few times. This chain uses TRBV7-9 with TRBJ1-2, with 8 bases lining up with TRBD1. Germline lookup yields CDR1 SEHNR and CDR2 FQNEAQ (reference sequence). The CDR3 is made up of 15 amino acids. Losses at the gene ends were 1 base for V and 6 bases for J; bases not matched to a gene: 7. CDR3 in DNA: TGTGCCAGCAGCTTAGGAACCGGGACAGGCAATGGCTACACCTTC. It codes for CASSLGTGTGNGYTF.

The CDR3 is CASNGQGKNQPQHF. In DNA form, the CDR3 reads TGTGCCAGCAACGGACAGGGAAAAAATCAGCCCCAGCATTTT. The chain uses TRBV6-5 and TRBJ1-5, with 8 nucleotides matching TRBD1. Trimming cost V 7 bases and J 4 bases; bases outside gene matches: 6. The germline V gene encodes CDR1 MNHEY and CDR2 SVGAGI. This CDR3 region has 14 residues.

The V gene is TRBV6-1, the J gene TRBJ2-7; D is perhaps TRBD1 (5 bases). V lost 4 bases and J 7 bases, leaving 8 bases between the germline ends. This CDR3 is 11 amino acids long. Germline-derived CDR1 and CDR2 are MNHNS and SASEGT. The CDR3 region has the DNA TGTGCCAGCAGTGGGGGCGGAGAGCAGTACTTC. It specifies CASSGGGEQYF.

V is TRBV11-3 and J is TRBJ2-3, with 9 bases lining up with TRBD1. Trimming cost V 2 bases and J 4 bases; bases outside gene matches: 7. The CDR3 runs to 16 residues. Germline V CDR1 and CDR2: SGHNT, YENEEA. The CDR3 bases are TGTGCCAGCAGCTTAATTAGTGGGACAGGGCCAGATACGCAGTATTTT. The encoded protein is CASSLISGTGPDTQYF.

In this sample, this clone turned up once. The chain carries TRBV7-2 and TRBJ2-3; 13 positions match TRBD2. Losses at the gene ends were 2 bases for V and 8 bases for J; bases not matched to a gene: 7. Germline-derived CDR1 and CDR2 are SGHTA and FQGNSA. The CDR3 spans 16 residues. Written as DNA, the CDR3 is TGTGCCAGCAGCTTATCCGGGACTAGCGGGACTGTTACGCAGTATTTT. Translating it yields CASSLSGTSGTVTQYF.